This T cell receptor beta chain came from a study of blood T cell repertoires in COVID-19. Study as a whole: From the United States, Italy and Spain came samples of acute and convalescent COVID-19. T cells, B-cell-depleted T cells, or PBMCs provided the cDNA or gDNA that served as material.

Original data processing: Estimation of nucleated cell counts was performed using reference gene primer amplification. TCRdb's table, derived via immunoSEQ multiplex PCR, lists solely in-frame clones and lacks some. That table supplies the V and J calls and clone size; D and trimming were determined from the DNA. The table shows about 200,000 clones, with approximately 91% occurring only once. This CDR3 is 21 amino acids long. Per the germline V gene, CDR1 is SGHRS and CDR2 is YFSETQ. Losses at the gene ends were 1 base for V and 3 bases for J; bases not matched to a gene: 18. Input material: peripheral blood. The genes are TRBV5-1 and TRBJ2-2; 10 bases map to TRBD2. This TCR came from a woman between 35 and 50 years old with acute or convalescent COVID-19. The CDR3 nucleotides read TGCGCCAGCAGCTTGCACCGCCGTGGGGTAGCGGGGGGAACCTACACCGGGGAGCTGTTTTTT. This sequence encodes CASSLHRRGVAGGTYTGELFF.